The 11 T cell receptor beta chains below all came from one sample that was sequenced in a study of Ad26.COV2.S vaccination and SARS-CoV-2 variants. Method: immunoSEQ multiplex PCR; TCRdb's copy keeps in-frame clones and lacks some. The data hold more than 300,000 clones, with 70% to 90% observed a single time. Regarding treatment: over 15 received Ad26.COV2.S at low or high dose, single or two shots; five or six received placebo; per-sample allocation not given. All samples were drawn on day 63, counting from the first vaccine or placebo injection. Sequencing used peripheral blood, obtained in a trial of Ad26.COV2.S vaccine versus placebo. The receptors shown here come from a person aged 18-65 years who received the Ad26.COV2.S COVID-19 vaccine or a placebo.

This chain links TRBV4-3 with TRBJ2-2; no firm D call. The length of the CDR3 is 15 residues. V was cut by 1 base and J by 1 base, with 7 bases left in between. Looked up from germline, CDR1 is LGHNA and CDR2 is YSLEER. CDR3 DNA sequence: TGCGCCAGCAGCCAAGTCCTGGGGAACACCGGGGAGCTGTTTTTT. This sequence encodes CASSQVLGNTGELFF.

The chain employs TRBV5-1 and TRBJ2-6; tentative D call: TRBD2 (5 bases). This CDR3 spans 17 amino acids. Trimming shortened V by 6 bases and J by 0 bases, and 16 bases separated the two germline ends. The germline gives CDR1 SGHRS, CDR2 YFSETQ. The CDR3 DNA reads as TGCGCCAGCAACAAACGGGGTCGGAGCTCTGGGGCCAACGTCCTGACTTTC. This translates into CASNKRGRSSGANVLTF.

The rearrangement links TRBV6-5 to TRBJ1-4, with D tentatively TRBD1 (5 bases). Germline V gene data show CDR1 as MNHEY and CDR2 as SVGAGI. This CDR3 is built from 13 residues. Trimming shortened V by 8 bases and J by 7 bases, and 14 bases separated the two germline ends. CDR3 sequence: CASSSQGVEKLFF. CDR3 coding DNA: TGTGCCAGCTCAAGTCAGGGTGTTGAAAAACTGTTTTTT.

This sequence joins TRBV4-1 and TRBJ2-7, with D possibly matching TRBD1 (6 bases). V lost 0 bases and J 3 bases, leaving 15 bases between the germline ends. There are 16 residues in the CDR3. CDR1 and CDR2 (germline): MGHRA, YSYEKL. DNA for the CDR3: TGCGCCAGCAGCCAAGATCACTCAGGGGCATTCTACGAGCAGTACTTC. Translation gives CASSQDHSGAFYEQYF.

The V gene is TRBV6-4, the J gene TRBJ2-5; perhaps TRBD1 as D (6 bases). The V and J ends lost 0 bases and 2 bases respectively, with 19 bases between them. The CDR3 sequence is 18 residues long. Germline V gene sequence: CDR1 MRHNA, CDR2 SNTAGT. This CDR3 reads CASSDSGHRTIPQETQYF. CDR3 DNA: TGTGCCAGCAGTGACTCGGGACATAGGACGATCCCGCAAGAGACCCAGTACTTC.

The chain has TRBV5-1 and TRBJ1-2; 8 bases map to TRBD1. The V segment lost 4 bases and the J segment 0 bases; nucleotides outside the gene matches: 5. The CDR3 sequence is 15 residues long. CDR1 SGHRS and CDR2 YFSETQ come from the germline V gene. The CDR3 DNA reads as TGCGCCAGCAGCCTTGGACAGGGAGCTAACTATGGCTACACCTTC. It is translated as CASSLGQGANYGYTF.

V usage is TRBV7-3 and J usage is TRBJ2-2, with 8 bases aligning to TRBD1. Per germline, CDR1 SGHTA and CDR2 FQGTGA. V dropped 5 bases and J dropped 1; count of bases not matched to a gene: 6. The CDR3 runs to 16 residues. CDR3 nucleotide sequence: TGTGCCAGCAGCCAGACCGGGACAGGGAACACCGGGGAGCTGTTTTTT. Its translation is CASSQTGTGNTGELFF.

This clone was seen more than once but under ten times. The rearrangement links TRBV5-1 to TRBJ2-7, with TRBD1 matching 7 bases. The germline V gene encodes CDR1 SGHRS and CDR2 YFSETQ. The V gene end was trimmed by 4 bases and the J gene end by 6 bases; junction bases not matched to a gene: 10. The CDR3 is 14 residues long. The DNA for the CDR3 is TGCGCCAGCAGCCGTCGACAGGGCTCGGGCGAGCAGTACTTC. Amino acids: CASSRRQGSGEQYF.

V is TRBV7-9 and J is TRBJ2-3; D ambiguous. The ends were cut back, 4 bases at V and 3 bases at J, with 2 bases in the middle. The CDR3 sequence is 11 residues long. CDR1 is SEHNR, CDR2 FQNEAQ, per germline (reference sequence). CDR3 loop: CASSWTDTQYF. As DNA, the CDR3 is TGTGCCAGCAGCTGGACAGATACGCAGTATTTT.

This clone occurred a few times. The chain is built from TRBV5-1 and TRBJ1-1, with D perhaps matching TRBD1 (5 bases). The V end lost 1 base, the J end lost 4 bases, and 14 bases lay between the germline ends. Germline CDR1 and CDR2: SGHRS and YFSETQ. The CDR3 covers 15 residues. Written as DNA, the CDR3 is TGCGCCAGCAGCTTGAGCAGGGCTCTAAGCACTGAAGCTTTCTTT. This translates into CASSLSRALSTEAFF.

This clone was counted a few times. The gene calls are TRBV6-1 and TRBJ2-5, with TRBD1 matching 8 bases. CDR3 length equals 17 residues. Germline V lookup: CDR1 MNHNS, CDR2 SASEGT. Trimming removed 0 bases from V and 1 base from J; junction bases left unmatched: 7. The CDR3 protein is CASSEAYRGRRQETQYF. CDR3 nucleotide sequence: TGTGCCAGCAGTGAAGCCTACAGGGGGAGACGCCAAGAGACCCAGTACTTC.